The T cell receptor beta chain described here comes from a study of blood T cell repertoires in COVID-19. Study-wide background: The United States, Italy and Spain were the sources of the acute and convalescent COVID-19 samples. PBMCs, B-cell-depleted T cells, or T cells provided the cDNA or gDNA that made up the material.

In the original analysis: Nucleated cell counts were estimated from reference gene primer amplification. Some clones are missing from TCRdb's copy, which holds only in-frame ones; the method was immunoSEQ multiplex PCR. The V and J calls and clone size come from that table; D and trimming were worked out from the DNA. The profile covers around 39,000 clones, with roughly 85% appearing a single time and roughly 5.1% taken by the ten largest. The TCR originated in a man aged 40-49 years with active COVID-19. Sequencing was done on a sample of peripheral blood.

The chain's CDR3 is CASSQGRATNEKLFF. The CDR3 nucleotides are TGTGCCAGCAGCCAAGGGAGGGCAACTAATGAAAAACTGTTTTTT. V gene TRBV4-2 combines with J gene TRBJ1-4; D is undetermined. V lost 1 base to trimming and J lost 0 bases, with 6 bases between them. CDR1 is LGHNA and CDR2 is YNFKEQ in the germline V gene. The CDR3 has 15 residues.